This T cell receptor (beta chain) was captured in a study of blood T cell repertoires in COVID-19 (dated by TCRdb to 2018 to 2020). Turning to the overall study: Samples covering the acute and convalescent phases of COVID-19 were provided by collaborators in the United States, Italy and Spain. The material from the prospective study consisted of cDNA or gDNA derived from T cells, B-cell-depleted T cells, or PBMCs. The dataset comprised deeply sampled blood TCRbeta repertoires from subjects exposed to, actively infected with, or recovered from COVID-19. A freely available public database, intended as a resource for researchers studying the immune response to SARS-CoV-2, is where the repertoires were released. Samples came from the ongoing ImmuneRACE study (first 160 participants) plus 1,254 subjects from 6 global collaborators. A de-identified subject ID, COVID-19 status, age in years and sex were almost always included in the sample metadata. HLA class I and class II types, where available, came from metadata supplied by the sample provider rather than from assay-based typing.

The study at large found these results: The quantity of clinical and demographic metadata differed by source and by participant and was supplied without curation.

This clone was picked up one time. It lacks a known antigen. No qualities accompany the bases; no much larger clone lies one base away. The immunoSEQ Assay, a bias-controlled multiplex PCR, was used to amplify TCRbeta CDR3 regions from genomic DNA. Turning to the authors' computational methods: The number of nucleated cells in each sample was estimated by amplification of reference gene primers within the assay. To quantify the absolute abundance of each unique TCRbeta CDR3 rearrangement, sequence reads were collapsed and filtered. For each sample, productive Simpson clonality was calculated as the square root of Simpson's diversity index across productive rearrangements. As stored in TCRdb, this immuneACCESS dataset retains in-frame rearrangements with V and J assigned. A fraction of the clones does not appear; measured against another copy, unresolved V genes explain less than half of the discrepancy, and the remainder lacks a known reason. The V and J calls and clone size are taken from that table; D and trimming were inferred from the DNA. A total of roughly 70,000 clones appear in this sample, about 80% of them only once. The biggest ten clones account for under 6% of the sample.

The CDR3 spans 15 residues, from the cysteine through the phenylalanine. This entry keeps only the CDR3 DNA: 45 bases, framed from base 1. The V end loses 5 bases and the J end loses 0 bases, and a stretch of 8 bases separates them. Looking up the germline V gene yields CDR1 SNHLY and CDR2 FYNNEI. Each collaborating institution followed its own protocols to collect whole blood in K2EDTA tubes. For TCRbeta analysis, collaborators shipped samples in one of three forms: frozen whole blood, isolated PBMCs, or DNA extracted from either of those sample types. The V and J segments used are TRBV2 and TRBJ2-6; the D segment could be TRBD1, given 6 matching bases. Sequencing used peripheral blood. The clonotype comes from a woman aged 60 to 75 with acute or convalescent COVID-19. The CDR3 is CASSTDSSGANVLTF. In nucleotide form, the sequence is TGTGCCAGCAGTACGGACAGCTCTGGGGCCAACGTCCTGACTTTC.